This TCR beta chain stems from a study of graft-versus-host responses after intestinal transplantation. Background on the study: Uniformly, recipients were administered anti-thymocyte globulin induction with subsequent tacrolimus and steroids for around three years.

The data were produced by immunoSEQ multiplex PCR, yet TCRdb's version contains in-frame clones alone and is incomplete. The sample has roughly 120,000 clones, around 96% seen once; the top ten hold 3.3%. About this clone itself: Its specificity is not known.

Study-level results: Within allografts, high graft-versus-host to host-versus-graft clonal ratios were seen among patients with graft-donor T cell macrochimerism. Recipient marrow harbored GvH clones, some of which surfaced first in ileum or blood.

Specimen: unstimulated CD8+ T cells sorted from spleen or lymph node cells, collected before intestinal transplant. The sequence derives from a human donor who received an intestinal transplant.

CDR3 amino acids: CASSYSRGDNEQFF. CDR3 bases: TGTGCCAGCAGTTACTCGAGGGGGGACAATGAGCAGTTCTTC. The rearrangement joins TRBV6-5 to TRBJ2-1; D may correspond to TRBD1 or TRBD2 (6 bases each). Germline V gene sequence: CDR1 MNHEY, CDR2 SVGAGI. The ends were cut back, 0 bases at V and 5 bases at J, with 8 bases in the middle. The CDR3 length is 14 residues.